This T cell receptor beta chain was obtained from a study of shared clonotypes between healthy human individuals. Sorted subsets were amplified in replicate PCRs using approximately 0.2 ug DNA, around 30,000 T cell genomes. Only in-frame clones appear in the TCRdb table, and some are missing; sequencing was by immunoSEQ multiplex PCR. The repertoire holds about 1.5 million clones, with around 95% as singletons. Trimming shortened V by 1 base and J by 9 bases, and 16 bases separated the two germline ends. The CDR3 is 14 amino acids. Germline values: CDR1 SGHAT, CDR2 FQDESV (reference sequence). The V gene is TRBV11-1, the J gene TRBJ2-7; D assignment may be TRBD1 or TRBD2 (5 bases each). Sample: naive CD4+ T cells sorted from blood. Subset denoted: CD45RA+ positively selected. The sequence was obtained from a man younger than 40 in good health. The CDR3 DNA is TGTGCCAGCAGCTTAGTCGGGACCGAAGGTCGGCAGTACTTC. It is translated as CASSLVGTEGRQYF. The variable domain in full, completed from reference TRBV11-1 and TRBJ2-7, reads EAEVAQSPRYKITEKSQAVAFWCDPISGHATLYWYRQILGQGPELLVQFQDESVVDDSQLPKDRFSAERLKGVDSTLKIQPAELGDSAMYLCASSLVGTEGRQYFGPGTRLTVT.